The text below deals with one TCR beta chain. Antigen unknown. Germline values: CDR1 MDHEN, CDR2 SYDVKM. The CDR3 sequence is 15 residues long. V lost 6 bases and J 0 bases, leaving 12 bases between the germline ends. Regarding donors, all were healthy bone marrow donors. This record comes from a study of cytomegalovirus exposure and HLA in healthy donors. General observations from the study: In a later analysis, across HLA loci, associated TCR counts were highest for DRB1, lowest for HLA-C. Another analysis was done later, and it associated more than 15,000 TCR beta sequences with HLA alleles at 0.05 false discovery rate. Some V segments could not be told apart, so they were left out, TRBV6-2 and TRBV6-3 among them.

The study ran its PCR with 60 Vbeta and 13 Jbeta primers. Clones were sequenced by immunoSEQ multiplex PCR, and TCRdb holds only the in-frame ones, with some missing. The data contain 95,000 to 150,000 clones, 70% to 85% of them singletons. The receptor's source is a human donor in good health. The chain carries TRBV28 and TRBJ1-3; D unclear. The source material was PBMCs. The CDR3 reads CASRKQLLSGNTIYF. CDR3 sequence (DNA): TGTGCCAGCAGAAAACAGCTCCTCTCTGGAAACACCATATATTTT. The complete variable domain, with remaining parts taken from reference TRBV28 and TRBJ1-3, reads DVKVTQSSRYLVKRTGEKVFLECVQDMDHENMFWYRQDPGLGLRLIYFSYDVKMKEKGDIPEGYSVSREKKERFSLILESASTNQTSMYLCASRKQLLSGNTIYFGEGSWLTVV.